These 3 T cell receptor beta chains were all obtained from the same sample, sequenced in a study of blood T cells in healthy people across ages. Primed by a sample-barcoded 5' primer and a J-beta primer mix, a second PCR proceeded for about 6 to 11 cycles. TCRdb re-analysed the 5' RACE reads in MiXCR, keeping a single row per CDR3 protein. This sample has some 860,000 distinct CDR3 sequences, with 45% to 70% found just once. Sequenced: blood. These receptor sequences come from a man aged 35 to 55 in good health.

The chain joins TRBV9 to TRBJ2-1, with D possibly being TRBD2 (6 bases). From germline, CDR1 is SGDLS and CDR2 YYNGEE. This CDR3 region has 14 residues. V was pared by 3 bases and J by 7 bases, with 14 bases between. CDR3 amino acids: CASSAPTRRNEQFF. CDR3 sequence (DNA): TGTGCCAGCAGCGCTCCGACTAGGCGGAATGAGCAGTTCTTC.

This clonotype was recorded a few times. V is TRBV12-3 or TRBV12-4 and J is TRBJ2-1; D may be TRBD2 (5 bases). V was shortened by 3 bases and J by 6 bases, with 6 bases between the two germline ends. This CDR3 is 12 amino acids long. This CDR3 is CASSLDFNEQFF. The DNA of the CDR3 is TGTGCCAGCAGTTTGGACTTCAATGAGCAGTTCTTC.

A few counts support this clonotype. The genes are TRBV24-1 and TRBJ1-5; a possible D gene is TRBD1 (5 bases). This CDR3 has 14 residues. Germline V gene lookup returns CDR1 KGHDR and CDR2 SFDVKD. The V end was cut by 3 bases, the J end by 6 bases, with 11 bases between. The CDR3 DNA sequence: TGTGCCACCAGTGATGGCCGAACAGGTCAGCCCCAGCATTTT. This sequence encodes CATSDGRTGQPQHF.